The 24 T cell receptor beta chains below all came from one sample that was sequenced in a study of blood T cell repertoires in COVID-19. Generated by immunoSEQ multiplex PCR, the TCRdb table keeps only in-frame clones and is missing some. The sample includes 250,000 to 300,000 clones, roughly 90% of them seen just once. Sample: peripheral blood. Receptors were obtained from a man aged 50 to 60 with acute or convalescent COVID-19.

The rearrangement links TRBV3-1 (or the pseudogene TRBV3-2) to TRBJ1-1; the D gene is possibly TRBD1 (6 bases). Germline values: CDR1 LGHDT, CDR2 YNNKEL (reference sequence). V was shortened by 3 bases and J by 2 bases, with 10 bases between the two germline ends. CDR3 length: 14 amino acids. CDR3 nucleotide sequence: TGTGCCAGCAGCCATGGACAGAGTAACACTGAAGCTTTCTTT. As protein: CASSHGQSNTEAFF.

The chain uses TRBV12-3 or TRBV12-4 and TRBJ1-2, with D tentatively TRBD1 (6 bases). V was clipped by 7 bases and J by 5 bases, with 11 bases between them. The CDR3 totals 12 residues. CDR3 nucleotide sequence: TGTGCCAGCACCGCGGACAGTTATGGCTACACCTTC. This sequence encodes CASTADSYGYTF.

The rearrangement joins TRBV19 to TRBJ2-2; a weak D match, TRBD1 (6 bases). There are 14 residues in the CDR3. Trimming took 5 bases from V and 5 from J, leaving 12 bases between them. Germline CDR1 reads LNHDA; CDR2 reads SQIVND (reference sequence). CDR3 residues: CASSASQGTGELFF. CDR3 DNA sequence: TGTGCCAGTAGTGCGTCACAGGGAACCGGGGAGCTGTTTTTT. Using reference TRBV19 and TRBJ2-2 for the parts outside the CDR3, the full variable domain is DGGITQSPKYLFRKEGQNVTLSCEQNLNHDAMYWYRQDPGQGLRLIYYSQIVNDFQKGDIAEGYSVSREKKESFPLTVTSAQKNPTAFYLCASSASQGTGELFFGEGSRLTVL.

The chain has TRBV30 and TRBJ2-5; the match to TRBD1 covers 9 bases. The V gene end was trimmed by 3 bases and the J gene end by 5 bases; junction bases not matched to a gene: 7. Per germline, CDR1 GTSNPN and CDR2 SVGIG (reference sequence). This CDR3 is 14 amino acids long. The CDR3 protein is CAWSQQGARETQYF. DNA of the CDR3: TGTGCCTGGAGCCAACAGGGGGCGCGGGAGACCCAGTACTTC.

V and J are TRBV19 and TRBJ2-1, with TRBD2 matching over 12 bases. V shed 5 bases, J shed 3 bases, and the junction held 5 bases outside the gene matches. Germline V gene lookup returns CDR1 LNHDA and CDR2 SQIVND (reference sequence). CDR3 length: 16 residues. CDR3 amino acids: CASSLGTSGFYNEQFF. The DNA for the CDR3 is TGTGCCAGTAGTCTCGGGACTAGCGGGTTCTACAATGAGCAGTTCTTC.

V gene TRBV2 combines with J gene TRBJ1-1; TRBD1 matches 10 bases. This CDR3 spans 17 amino acids. Per germline, CDR1 SNHLY and CDR2 FYNNEI. V trimming: 2 bases; J trimming: 11 bases; junction bases outside the gene matches: 17. The CDR3 loop reads CASSESPGQGRLLGAFF. DNA of the CDR3: TGTGCCAGCAGTGAATCCCCGGGACAGGGGAGGCTCCTAGGGGCTTTCTTT.

In this sample, this clone turned up once. The chain recombines TRBV28 with TRBJ1-3; D is possibly TRBD1 (5 bases). The germline V and J ends were trimmed by 6 bases and 0 bases, with 15 bases remaining between them. The CDR3 spans 16 residues. Germline V gene data show CDR1 as MDHEN and CDR2 as SYDVKM. DNA for the CDR3: TGTGCCAGCAGCTGGACATCGTCTTTCTCTGGAAACACCATATATTTT. This gives the protein CASSWTSSFSGNTIYF.

The V and J genes are TRBV2 and TRBJ1-1; 8 bases fit TRBD1. The V and J ends lost 5 bases and 3 bases, in that order; junction bases with no gene match: 5. Germline V gene lookup returns CDR1 SNHLY and CDR2 FYNNEI. CDR3 length: 14 amino acids. CDR3: CASSFQTGDTEAFF. Here the CDR3 DNA reads TGTGCCAGCAGTTTCCAGACAGGGGACACTGAAGCTTTCTTT.

This clone showed up just once. The chain uses TRBV6-2 or TRBV6-3 and TRBJ2-3; a possible D gene is TRBD2 (5 bases). The CDR3 loop spans 15 amino acids. V gave up 2 bases and J gave up 1 base, with 10 bases separating them. Germline CDR1 is MNHEY and CDR2 is SVGEGT. The CDR3: CASSYDISGTDTQYF. The CDR3 DNA is TGTGCCAGCAGTTACGATATTAGCGGCACAGATACGCAGTATTTT.

This chain connects TRBV7-9 to TRBJ1-1; a weak D match, TRBD1 (5 bases). The germline V gene has CDR1 SEHNR and CDR2 FQNEAQ (reference sequence). V was trimmed by 4 bases and J by 4 bases, leaving 13 bases between them. CDR3 length: 14 amino acids. The CDR3 coding sequence is TGTGCCAGCAGCTCCAGGGATGCAAGCACTGAAGCTTTCTTT. This gives the protein CASSSRDASTEAFF.

This rearrangement joins TRBV10-1 to TRBJ2-1, with D maybe TRBD1 (5 bases). The V end lost 2 bases, the J end lost 8 bases, and 13 bases lay between the germline ends. The CDR3 is 14 amino acids. Germline-derived CDR1 and CDR2 are WNHNN and SYGVQD (reference sequence). The DNA of the CDR3 is TGCGCCAGCAGTGAGGGGGCAGGGTCCCATGAGCAGTTCTTC. Its translation is CASSEGAGSHEQFF.

The chain carries TRBV2 and TRBJ1-2; D is perhaps TRBD1 (5 bases). The CDR3 extends over 13 amino acids. V dropped 1 base and J dropped 7 bases, with 10 bases sitting between them. The V gene's germline CDR1 is SNHLY and CDR2 FYNNEI. The chain's CDR3 is CASSEVQGAGYTF. The CDR3 DNA sequence: TGTGCCAGCAGTGAAGTGCAGGGCGCTGGCTACACCTTC. Together with reference TRBV2 and TRBJ1-2, the CDR3 gives the full variable domain: EPEVTQTPSHQVTQMGQEVILRCVPISNHLYFYWYRQILGQKVEFLVSFYNNEISEKSEIFDDQFSVERPDGSNFTLKIRSTKLEDSAMYFCASSEVQGAGYTFGSGTRLTVV.

This clone appeared once. V is TRBV24-1 and J is TRBJ1-2; D unresolved. The V end was cut by 4 bases, the J end by 3 bases, with 11 bases between. From germline, CDR1 is KGHDR and CDR2 SFDVKD. CDR3 length: 14 residues. The CDR3 DNA follows: TGTGCCACCAGTGAGACTGCGGGTCACTATGGCTACACCTTC. As protein: CATSETAGHYGYTF.

The chain carries TRBV27 and TRBJ1-5, with no clear D. The CDR3 spans 15 residues. V was cut by 7 bases and J by 0 bases, with 13 bases left in between. Per germline, CDR1 MNHEY and CDR2 SMNVEV (reference sequence). CDR3 in amino acids: CASTRNGYSNQPQHF. CDR3 in DNA: TGTGCCAGCACTAGGAACGGGTATAGCAATCAGCCCCAGCATTTT.

This chain links TRBV27 with TRBJ2-5; TRBD2 matches 10 bases. The ends lost 9 bases at V and 0 bases at J; junction bases unmatched: 16. This CDR3 has 18 amino acids. Germline V gene lookup returns CDR1 MNHEY and CDR2 SMNVEV (reference sequence). CDR3 coding DNA: TGTGCCAGTCGACGCCAAGATTGGCTAGCGGGGGACCAAGAGACCCAGTACTTC. Protein product: CASRRQDWLAGDQETQYF.

J is TRBJ1-3 and V is TRBV3-1 (or the pseudogene TRBV3-2); D is undetermined. CDR3 length: 13 residues. Per germline, CDR1 LGHDT and CDR2 YNNKEL (reference sequence). V dropped 2 bases and J dropped 11 bases, with 13 bases sitting between them. The CDR3 nucleotides read TGTGCCAGCAGCCAAAGGGCAGGAGGCGCCATATATTTT. This sequence encodes CASSQRAGGAIYF.

V usage is TRBV5-4 and J usage is TRBJ2-2; TRBD1 aligns across 12 bases. This CDR3 is 17 amino acids long. Germline trimming cut 4 bases from V and 0 bases from J; bases unmatched to any gene: 4. Germline V gene sequence: CDR1 SGHNT, CDR2 YYREEE (reference sequence). The CDR3 loop reads CASSRDRGHANTGELFF. CDR3 in DNA: TGTGCCAGCAGCCGGGACAGGGGGCACGCGAACACCGGGGAGCTGTTTTTT. Drawing the rest from reference TRBV5-4 and TRBJ2-2, the complete variable domain is ETGVTQSPTHLIKTRGQQVTLRCSSQSGHNTVSWYQQALGQGPQFIFQYYREEENGRGNFPPRFSGLQFPNYSSELNVNALELDDSALYLCASSRDRGHANTGELFFGEGSRLTVL.

The CDR3 loop is CSARDRGGYTF. CDR3 bases: TGCAGTGCCCGTGACAGGGGTGGCTACACCTTC. The V call is TRBV20-1, the J call TRBJ1-2; 8 positions match TRBD1. Per germline, CDR1 DFQATT and CDR2 SNEGSKA (reference sequence). V dropped 6 bases and J dropped 7; count of bases not matched to a gene: 4. CDR3 length: 11 amino acids.

V gene TRBV27 combines with J gene TRBJ2-1; possible D gene TRBD2, 7 bases. V was trimmed by 7 bases and J by 9 bases, leaving 22 bases between them. In germline, CDR1 is MNHEY, CDR2 SMNVEV (reference sequence). The CDR3 contains 15 residues. CDR3 DNA: TGTGCCAGCAACCCATACGGGGGGCCGATAGGTGAGCAGTTCTTC. Translating gives CASNPYGGPIGEQFF.

The V and J genes are TRBV6-6 and TRBJ1-1; no reliable D call. Germline values: CDR1 MNHNY, CDR2 SVGAGI (reference sequence). V was shortened by 5 bases and J by 4 bases, with 14 bases between the two germline ends. The CDR3 sequence is 14 residues long. CDR3 loop: CASSPPPDSTEAFF. CDR3 DNA sequence: TGTGCCAGCAGTCCCCCCCCTGATAGCACTGAAGCTTTCTTT.

The chain links TRBV7-9 to TRBJ2-7; D is perhaps TRBD2 (6 bases). The CDR3 loop spans 16 amino acids. V was trimmed by 0 bases and J by 3 bases, leaving 15 bases between them. Germline V gene lookup returns CDR1 SEHNR and CDR2 FQNEAQ (reference sequence). CDR3 loop: CASSLAEGRSFYEQYF. In nucleotides, the CDR3 is TGTGCCAGCAGCTTAGCGGAGGGTCGTTCTTTCTACGAGCAGTACTTC.

CDR3 sequence reads: CASSPRDSRVNSPLHF. In DNA, the CDR3 is TGTGCCAGCTCACCCCGGGACAGTCGAGTTAATTCACCCCTCCACTTT. The chain uses TRBV18 and TRBJ1-6; 7 nucleotides line up with TRBD1. J was trimmed by 6 bases and V by 3 bases; bases with no gene match: 8. The CDR3 covers 16 residues. Germline V CDR1 and CDR2: KGHSH, LQKENI.

On this clone itself: A read error may account for a junction end that differs from germline. The chain recombines TRBV11-3 with TRBJ1-2, with 9 bases lining up with TRBD1. This CDR3 comprises 19 residues. Germline V gene sequence: CDR1 SGHNT, CDR2 YENEEA. CDR3 residues: CASSVDRDRDSPGHYGYTF. Here the CDR3 DNA reads TGTGCCAGCAGCGTAGACCGGGACAGGGATTCCCCTGGACACTATGGCTACACCTTC.

The chain recombines TRBV21-1 with TRBJ2-7; the table assigns TRBD1, which was not confirmed against the DNA. TRBV21-1 is classified as a pseudogene. The CDR3 sequence is 18 residues long. CDR3 DNA: TGTGCCAGCAGCACAACCTCCCGGGACAGGGGACATCACTACGAGCAGTACTTC. Its protein product is CASSTTSRDRGHHYEQYF.